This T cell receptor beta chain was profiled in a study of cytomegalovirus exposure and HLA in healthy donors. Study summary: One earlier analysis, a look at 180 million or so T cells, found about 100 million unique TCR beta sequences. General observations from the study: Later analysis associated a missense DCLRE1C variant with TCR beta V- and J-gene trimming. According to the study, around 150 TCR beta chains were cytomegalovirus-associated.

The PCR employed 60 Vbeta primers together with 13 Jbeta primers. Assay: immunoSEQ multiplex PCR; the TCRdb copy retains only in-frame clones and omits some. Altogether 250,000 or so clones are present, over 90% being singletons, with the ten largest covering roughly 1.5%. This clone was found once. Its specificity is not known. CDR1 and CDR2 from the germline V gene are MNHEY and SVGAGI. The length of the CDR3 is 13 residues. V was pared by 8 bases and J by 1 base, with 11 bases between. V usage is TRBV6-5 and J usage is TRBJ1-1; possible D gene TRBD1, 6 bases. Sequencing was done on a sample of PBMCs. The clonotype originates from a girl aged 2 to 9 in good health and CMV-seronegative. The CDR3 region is CASGTRENTEAFF. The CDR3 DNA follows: TGTGCCAGCGGGACAAGGGAGAACACTGAAGCTTTCTTT.